This TCR beta chain was sequenced in a study of blood T cell repertoires in COVID-19. Study background: Spain, Italy and the United States supplied samples that represented acute and convalescent COVID-19. From T cells, B-cell-depleted T cells, or PBMCs came the material, which was cDNA or gDNA.

In the source study's methods: From reference gene primer amplification, estimates of nucleated cell counts were derived. Data came from immunoSEQ multiplex PCR; TCRdb stores just in-frame clones and leaves some out. The DNA was the basis for D and trimming; V, J and clone size are from that table. The table records roughly 180,000 clones, approximately 87% of them present only once. CDR1 SGHRS and CDR2 YFSETQ come from the germline V gene. J was trimmed by 7 bases and V by 3 bases; bases with no gene match: 6. The CDR3 loop spans 14 amino acids. This rearrangement joins TRBV5-1 to TRBJ2-3; 9 bases align to TRBD1. Sequenced material: peripheral blood. The clonotype originates from a man between 65 and 79 years old with active or convalescent COVID-19. The CDR3 sequence is CASSSGTGSNTQYF. The CDR3 DNA is TGCGCCAGCAGCTCCGGGACAGGGTCCAATACGCAGTATTTT.